This passage covers 20 T cell receptor beta chains from one sample sequenced in a study of early T cells in non-severe SARS-CoV-2 infection (dated by TCRdb to about 2021). Libraries were constructed by 5' RACE. The run used a NextSeq 500. TCRdb redid the processing of the public reads, applying fastp at Q25 and MiXCR, and retained in-frame beta chains. Entries are consolidated by CDR3 protein sequence, retaining the most common genes and DNA. This sample holds about 76,000 distinct CDR3 sequences; about 11% were observed only once. Approximately 4.5% of the sample comes from the top ten. The specimen was whole blood. The receptors were sampled from an adult who was a healthcare worker with PCR-confirmed SARS-CoV-2 infection or an uninfected control (not recorded which).

This clonotype has more than one count but fewer than ten. The gene calls are TRBV12-5 and TRBJ1-6; possible D gene TRBD1, 5 bases. V was trimmed by 1 base and J by 7 bases, leaving 8 bases between them. CDR1 is LGHNT and CDR2 is FRNRAP in the germline V gene. The CDR3 loop spans 14 amino acids. The CDR3 loop is CASGLGQRNSPLHF. As DNA, the CDR3 is TGTGCTAGTGGTTTGGGACAGCGGAATTCACCCCTCCACTTT.

The count of this clonotype is one. The chain recombines TRBV29-1 with TRBJ2-7, with D perhaps being TRBD1 or TRBD2 (5 bases each). This CDR3 contains 12 residues. Germline V gene data show CDR1 as SQVTM and CDR2 as ANQGSEA. Deletions cut 4 bases from V and 1 base from J, with 8 bases between. CDR3 sequence (DNA): TGCAGCGTTGGAGGGGAGTCCTACGAGCAGTACTTC. The encoded protein is CSVGGESYEQYF.

This clonotype came up many times. The V gene is TRBV12-3 or TRBV12-4, the J gene TRBJ1-6, with D possibly matching TRBD1 (5 bases). This CDR3 spans 14 amino acids. V shed 3 bases and J shed 6 bases, with 9 bases lying between them. The CDR3 protein is CASSFREGNSPLHF. The DNA of the CDR3 is TGTGCCAGCAGTTTCAGGGAGGGTAATTCACCCCTCCACTTT.

This clonotype has just a few counts. The rearrangement links TRBV29-1 to TRBJ1-5; no reliable D call. CDR1 is SQVTM, CDR2 ANQGSEA, per germline. The ends were cut back, 6 bases at V and 0 bases at J, with 6 bases in the middle. The CDR3 contains 12 residues. The CDR3 nucleotides read TGCAGCGTGAAAGGTAGCAATCAGCCCCAGCATTTT. The encoded protein is CSVKGSNQPQHF.

This clonotype appeared a few times. The chain carries TRBV4-2 and TRBJ1-6; the D is unclear. Germline values: CDR1 LGHNA, CDR2 YNFKEQ. The V gene lost 3 bases and the J gene lost 9 bases, with 9 bases spanning the gap. The CDR3 covers 13 residues. The CDR3 coding sequence is TGTGCCAGCAGCCAGGAAGGGAGTTCACCCCTCCACTTT. Amino acids: CASSQEGSSPLHF.

This chain connects TRBV12-3 or TRBV12-4 to TRBJ2-5; 8 positions match TRBD2. The CDR3 has 14 amino acids. V shed 7 bases and J 6 bases; nucleotides not matched to a gene: 10. Written as DNA, the CDR3 is TGTGCCAGCACTTCCCCGGGGGGGGGGAAGACCCAGTACTTC. It specifies CASTSPGGGKTQYF.

The rearrangement joins TRBV3-1 to TRBJ2-1; D might be TRBD2 (5 bases). V lost 1 base, J lost 8 bases, and 9 bases lay in between. In germline, CDR1 is LGHDT, CDR2 YNNKEL (reference sequence). The CDR3 covers 13 residues. CDR3: CASSQVLRDEQFF. CDR3 bases: TGTGCCAGCAGCCAAGTTTTGAGGGATGAGCAGTTCTTC.

The table lists this clonotype with a few counts. J is TRBJ2-3 and V is TRBV27; no reliable D call. There are 13 residues in the CDR3. Trimming cost V 4 bases and J 4 bases, with 9 bases left between them. Germline V gene data show CDR1 as MNHEY and CDR2 as SMNVEV (reference sequence). For the CDR3, the DNA is TGTGCCAGCAGTTGGTGGGCCGCAGATACGCAGTATTTT. Translating gives CASSWWAADTQYF.

The chain recombines TRBV2 with TRBJ1-1, with 7 bases that match TRBD1. CDR1 SNHLY and CDR2 FYNNEI come from the germline V gene. The V segment lost 6 bases and the J segment 1 base; nucleotides outside the gene matches: 8. This CDR3 comprises 15 residues. The CDR3, as DNA: TGTGCCAGCAGGGACCGCCGACAGGGGAACACTGAAGCTTTCTTT. This codes for CASRDRRQGNTEAFF.

This clonotype was found a few times. The gene calls are TRBV15 and TRBJ2-3; D gene uncertain. The CDR3 loop spans 16 amino acids. Deletions cut 0 bases from V and 1 base from J, with 11 bases between. CDR1 is LNHNV and CDR2 is YYDKDF in the germline V gene (reference sequence). The CDR3 here is CATSRDRGSGTDTQYF. The CDR3, as DNA: TGTGCCACCAGCAGAGATCGAGGTTCAGGCACAGATACGCAGTATTTT.

This clonotype was recorded at least ten times. The rearrangement links TRBV6-5 to TRBJ1-6; D is uncertain. V lost 0 bases and J lost 10, with 16 bases in between. The germline CDR1 and CDR2 sequences are MNHEY and SVGAGI. The CDR3 sequence is 16 residues long. The CDR3 DNA reads as TGTGCCAGCAGTTACTCGAGTCAGGATTCTTCGTCACCCCTCCACTTT. Its translation: CASSYSSQDSSSPLHF.

Many counts were recorded for this clonotype. This chain uses TRBV5-1 with TRBJ1-4; the D is unclear. Trimming took 0 bases from V and 8 from J, leaving 8 bases between them. CDR3 length: 13 amino acids. Germline V gives CDR1 SGHRS, CDR2 YFSETQ. This CDR3 reads CASSLESAEKLFF. Written as DNA, the CDR3 is TGCGCCAGCAGCTTGGAAAGCGCGGAAAAACTGTTTTTT.

There are a few counts of this clonotype. This rearrangement joins TRBV7-8 to TRBJ1-6, with D tentatively TRBD1 (5 bases). This CDR3 spans 14 amino acids. The germline V gene encodes CDR1 SGHVS and CDR2 FQNEAQ. The V gene lost 5 bases and the J gene lost 10 bases, with 15 bases spanning the gap. CDR3 nucleotides: TGTGCCAGCAGCCTGCAGGGTGTGGAGTCACCCCTCCACTTT. Translated: CASSLQGVESPLHF.

In this sample, this clonotype turned up a few times. J is TRBJ2-3 and V is TRBV27, with TRBD1 as a possible D gene (6 bases). The CDR3 is 12 residues long. Germline V CDR1 and CDR2: MNHEY, SMNVEV (reference sequence). V was trimmed by 4 bases and J by 10 bases, leaving 12 bases between them. CDR3 in DNA: TGTGCCAGCAGTTCGCAGACAGGTTCGCAGTATTTT. Its translation is CASSSQTGSQYF.

V usage is TRBV30 and J usage is TRBJ2-7; the D is unclear. Germline V lookup: CDR1 GTSNPN, CDR2 SVGIG (reference sequence). Trimming took off 7 bases at V and 7 bases at J, with 20 bases between the two ends. This CDR3 comprises 13 residues. The CDR3 DNA is TGTGCCTCCCTCAGTTCCTCGGTTGGGGAGCAGTACTTC. Translated: CASLSSSVGEQYF.

This sequence joins TRBV6-6 and TRBJ1-6; TRBD1 matches at 7 bases. The germline V gene has CDR1 MNHNY and CDR2 SVGAGI (reference sequence). There are 16 residues in the CDR3. V trimming: 2 bases; J trimming: 2 bases; junction bases outside the gene matches: 3. CDR3 sequence: CASSYRGQTYNSPLHF. DNA of the CDR3: TGTGCCAGCAGTTACAGGGGGCAGACCTATAATTCACCCCTCCACTTT.

This clonotype turned up a few times. The chain links TRBV6-1 to TRBJ1-4; D call uncertain. Germline-derived CDR1 and CDR2 are MNHNS and SASEGT. The CDR3 runs to 12 residues. V was pared by 1 base and J by 5 bases, with 2 bases between. CDR3 sequence: CASSEENEKLFF. The CDR3 coding sequence is TGTGCCAGCAGTGAAGAAAATGAAAAACTGTTTTTT.

A single count supports this clonotype. A much larger clone is a single base away; this may be a read error. This rearrangement joins TRBV6-6 to TRBJ2-5; 7 bases map to TRBD1. V was pared by 5 bases and J by 7 bases, with 10 bases of the junction left unmatched. Germline loops: CDR1 MNHNY, CDR2 SVGAGI (reference sequence). This CDR3 is built from 14 residues. This CDR3 reads CASSRTRGQGTQYF. CDR3 sequence (DNA): TGTGCCAGCAGTCGCACAAGGGGGCAGGGGACCCAGTACTTC.

There are many counts of this clonotype. This chain uses TRBV7-2 with TRBJ1-2; D remains ambiguous. Germline CDR1 SGHTA, CDR2 FQGNSA. The length of the CDR3 is 11 residues. V shed 5 bases and J shed 8 bases, with 9 bases lying between them. The CDR3, as DNA: TGTGCCAGCAGCGCCTTGAAGGGCTACACCTTC. Translated: CASSALKGYTF.

This clonotype showed up many times. J is TRBJ1-1 and V is TRBV5-1; D ambiguous. V was clipped by 0 bases and J by 5 bases, with 8 bases between them. This CDR3 spans 13 amino acids. Per the germline V gene, CDR1 is SGHRS and CDR2 is YFSETQ. CDR3 amino acids: CASSLDGRTEAFF. The CDR3 coding sequence is TGCGCCAGCAGCTTGGATGGGAGGACTGAAGCTTTCTTT. The whole variable domain, filled in from reference TRBV5-1 and TRBJ1-1, reads KAGVTQTPRYLIKTRGQQVTLSCSPISGHRSVSWYQQTPGQGLQFLFEYFSETQRNKGNFPGRFSGRQFSNSRSEMNVSTLELGDSALYLCASSLDGRTEAFFGQGTRLTVV.